This T cell receptor (beta chain) originates from a study of T cell responses to AZD1222 COVID-19 vaccine. The germline CDR1 and CDR2 sequences are KGHDR and SFDVKD. This CDR3 comprises 13 residues. With 4 bases removed from V and 5 bases from J, the gap between germline ends came to 10 bases. General study findings and limits: Spike was spanned by vaccine-associated CD4 TCRs, which were dominant at 160-218 and 743-854. Within unmutated variant regions lay the reported targets of nearly half of spike-specific TCRs.

This clone is a singleton in its sample. What it binds is unknown. Profiling relied on immunoSEQ multiplex PCR, and the TCRdb table lists in-frame clones only, not all of them. The sample includes 90,000 to 110,000 clones, approximately 91% of them seen just once. The rearrangement links TRBV24-1 to TRBJ1-2; maybe TRBD1 (5 bases). The sequence came from an adult in good health. The sample consisted of peripheral blood, taken on day 0 of MenACWY control vaccination. CDR3 nucleotide sequence: TGTGCCACCAGTGAGCCAGGGAAATATGGCTACACCTTC. It translates to CATSEPGKYGYTF.